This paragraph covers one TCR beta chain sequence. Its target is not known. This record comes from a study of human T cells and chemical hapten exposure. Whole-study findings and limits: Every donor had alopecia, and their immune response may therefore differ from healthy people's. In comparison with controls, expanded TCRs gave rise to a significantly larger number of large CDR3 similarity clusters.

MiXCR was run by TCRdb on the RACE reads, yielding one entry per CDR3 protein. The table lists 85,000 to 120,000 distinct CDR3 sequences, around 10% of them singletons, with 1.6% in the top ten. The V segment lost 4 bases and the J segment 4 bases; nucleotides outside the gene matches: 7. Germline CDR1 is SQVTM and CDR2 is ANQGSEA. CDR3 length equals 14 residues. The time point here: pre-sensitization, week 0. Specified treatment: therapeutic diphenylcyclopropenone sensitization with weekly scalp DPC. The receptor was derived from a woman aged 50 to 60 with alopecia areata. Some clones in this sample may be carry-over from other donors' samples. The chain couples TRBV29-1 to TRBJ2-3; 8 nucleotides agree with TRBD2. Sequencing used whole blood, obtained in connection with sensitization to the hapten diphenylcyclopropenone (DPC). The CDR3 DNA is TGCAGCGTTGTAAGCGGGGGACGCGCAGATACGCAGTATTTT. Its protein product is CSVVSGGRADTQYF.